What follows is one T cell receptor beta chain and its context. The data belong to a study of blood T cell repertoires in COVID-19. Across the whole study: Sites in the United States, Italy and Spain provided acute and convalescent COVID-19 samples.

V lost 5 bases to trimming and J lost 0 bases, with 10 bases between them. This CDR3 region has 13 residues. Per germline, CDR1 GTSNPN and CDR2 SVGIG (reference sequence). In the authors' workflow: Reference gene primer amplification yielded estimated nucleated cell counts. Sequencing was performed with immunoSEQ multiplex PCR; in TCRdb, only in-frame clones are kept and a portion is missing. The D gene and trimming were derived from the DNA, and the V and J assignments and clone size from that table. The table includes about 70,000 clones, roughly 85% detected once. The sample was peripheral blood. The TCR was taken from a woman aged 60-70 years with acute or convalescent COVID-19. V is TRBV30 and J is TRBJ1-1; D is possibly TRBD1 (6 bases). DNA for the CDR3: TGTGCCTGGGGTGGGGGCCTGAACACTGAAGCTTTCTTT. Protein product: CAWGGGLNTEAFF.